Following are 10 T cell receptor beta chains from one sample sequenced in a study of CD4 and CD8 cells across lung adenocarcinoma regions. TCRdb redid the calling of the PCR reads with MiXCR, one entry per CDR3 protein. This table has about 19,000 distinct CDR3 sequences, around 50% appearing once. The sample consisted of CD8+ T cells from the margin of a lung tumor. The receptors were gathered from a male donor with lung adenocarcinoma. The CD4 and CD8 labels of this study may be unreliable.

The rearrangement joins TRBV7-6 to TRBJ2-1; possibly TRBD1 or TRBD2 for D (6 bases each). The DNA end is a closer match to TRBJ2-7, so the J assignment may be wrong. Germline V gene sequence: CDR1 SGHVS, CDR2 FNYEAQ. The CDR3 spans 16 residues. The chain's CDR3 is CASSERPRGGSYEQYF. In DNA, the CDR3 is TGTGCCAGCAGCGAACGGCCCAGGGGAGGCTCCTACGAGCAGTACTTC.

Many counts were recorded for this clonotype. The chain joins TRBV6-1 to TRBJ2-1; 8 bases are a match to TRBD2. The J call is doubtful: the DNA matches TRBJ2-7 better. The CDR3 runs to 14 residues. Germline V gene sequence: CDR1 MNHNS, CDR2 SASEGT. For the CDR3, the DNA is TGTGCCAGCAGTAAGAGCGGGAGTAGCCATGAGCAGTACTTC. Residues: CASSKSGSSHEQYF.

The V gene is TRBV6-1, the J gene TRBJ2-3; D possibly corresponds to TRBD2 (6 bases). The CDR3 is made up of 16 amino acids. From germline, CDR1 is MNHNS and CDR2 SASEGT. V was cut by 0 bases and J by 9 bases, with 19 bases left in between. The chain's CDR3 is CASSEAGTGAENTQYF. CDR3 nucleotides: TGTGCCAGCAGTGAAGCCGGGACGGGAGCCGAAAACACGCAGTATTTT.

This clonotype was counted ten times or more. The V call is TRBV2, the J call TRBJ2-1; TRBD2 is a possible D gene (7 bases). Germline V gene data show CDR1 as SNHLY and CDR2 as FYNNEI. The V end lost 6 bases, the J end lost 8 bases, and 14 bases lay between the germline ends. This CDR3 is built from 13 residues. The CDR3 here is CASSLPGGDEQFF. The DNA for the CDR3 is TGTGCCAGCAGCCTACCGGGGGGCGATGAGCAGTTCTTC. Complete variable domain (other parts from reference TRBV2 and TRBJ2-1): EPEVTQTPSHQVTQMGQEVILRCVPISNHLYFYWYRQILGQKVEFLVSFYNNEISEKSEIFDDQFSVERPDGSNFTLKIRSTKLEDSAMYFCASSLPGGDEQFFGPGTRLTVL.

The CDR3 region has the DNA TGTGCCAGCACACTGGACTACCCGGATGAGCAGTTCTTC. This translates into CASTLDYPDEQFF. This chain uses TRBV7-2 with TRBJ2-1; perhaps TRBD2 as D (6 bases). CDR1 and CDR2 (germline): SGHTA, FQGNSA. V was trimmed by 7 bases and J by 8 bases, leaving 15 bases between them. This CDR3 is built from 13 residues.

This clonotype was counted ten times or more. The CDR3 sequence: CASSLEPPGEQFF. The CDR3 coding sequence is TGTGCCAGCAGCTTAGAGCCCCCTGGTGAGCAGTTCTTC. The gene calls are TRBV11-2 and TRBJ2-1, with D unclear. The V and J ends lost 0 bases and 9 bases respectively, with 9 bases between them. The CDR3 runs to 13 residues. Germline V gene lookup returns CDR1 SGHAT and CDR2 FQNNGV. Supplemented by reference TRBV11-2 and TRBJ2-1, the full variable domain reads EAGVAQSPRYKIIEKRQSVAFWCNPISGHATLYWYQQILGQGPKLLIQFQNNGVVDDSQLPKDRFSAERLKGVDSTLKIQPAKLEDSAVYLCASSLEPPGEQFFGPGTRLTVL.

About this clonotype itself: At one boundary the junction diverges from the germline segment, which might be a read error. This chain joins TRBV6-1 and TRBJ2-4; D tentatively fits TRBD1 or TRBD2 (6 bases each). The CDR3 is 16 residues long. The germline gives CDR1 MNHNS, CDR2 SASEGT. In nucleotides, the CDR3 is TGTGCCAGCAGCGACGCGGGGCCGGGGGCCAAGGACACGCAGTATTTC. This translates into CASSDAGPGAKDTQYF.

This clonotype was seen at least ten times. The genes are TRBV3-1 and TRBJ2-6, with D possibly being TRBD1 or TRBD2 (5 bases each). V dropped 5 bases and J dropped 0 bases, with 11 bases sitting between them. CDR1 and CDR2 (germline): LGHDT, YNNKEL (reference sequence). CDR3 length: 16 amino acids. DNA for the CDR3: TGTGCCAGCAGCTATATGAGGGGCTCTGGGGCCAACGTCCTGACTTTC. As protein: CASSYMRGSGANVLTF. Complete variable domain (other parts from reference TRBV3-1 and TRBJ2-6): DTAVSQTPKYLVTQMGNDKSIKCEQNLGHDTMYWYKQDSKKFLKIMFSYNNKELIINETVPNRFSPKSPDKAHLNLHINSLELGDSAVYFCASSYMRGSGANVLTFGAGSRLTVL.

The rearrangement uses TRBV6-1 and TRBJ1-2, with a tentative D call TRBD1 (6 bases). The V end was cut by 7 bases, the J end by 5 bases, with 17 bases between. Germline CDR1 reads MNHNS; CDR2 reads SASEGT. The CDR3 spans 14 residues. The CDR3 bases are TGTGCCAGCAATGAGAGGGACAAGGAGTATGGCTACACCTTC. Translating it yields CASNERDKEYGYTF.

This clonotype was counted between two and nine times. This chain joins TRBV6-2 or TRBV6-3 and TRBJ2-3; TRBD1 might be the D (5 bases). Germline assignment: CDR1 MNHEY and CDR2 SVGEGT. The CDR3 has 12 amino acids. V lost 6 bases and J lost 5, with 9 bases in between. CDR3 DNA: TGTGCCAGCAGCCTTAGGGGAGATACGCAGTATTTT. Translation gives CASSLRGDTQYF.